The 22 T cell receptor beta chains below come from one sample, sequenced in a study of response to subunit inactivated influenza vaccine. TCRdb passed the RT-PCR reads through MiXCR, listing each CDR3 protein once. The table shows 530,000 or so distinct CDR3 sequences, with around 15% occurring only once. The material was PBMCs from blood, obtained 12 days after vaccination. These TCRs come from a man between 50 and 59 years old who received an inactivated influenza vaccine.

This clonotype was found a few times. The rearrangement joins TRBV28 to TRBJ1-5; no firm D call. The CDR3 runs 11 residues. Germline V gene lookup returns CDR1 MDHEN and CDR2 SYDVKM. The V end was cut by 5 bases, the J end by 14 bases, with 13 bases between. The CDR3 protein is CASSHPGPEHF. CDR3 sequence (DNA): TGTGCCAGCAGTCATCCGGGTCCCGAGCATTTT.

The chain joins TRBV29-1 to TRBJ2-5; D gene unclear. The CDR3 is 13 amino acids. CDR1 is SQVTM, CDR2 ANQGSEA, per germline. The V and J ends lost 1 base and 2 bases respectively, with 8 bases between them. The CDR3 bases are TGCAGCGTTGAAGTGGCATCTCAAGAGACCCAGTACTTC. This translates into CSVEVASQETQYF.

This clonotype turned up a few times. V and J are TRBV3-1 and TRBJ1-2, with D unresolved. The CDR3 is made up of 13 amino acids. V lost 1 base and J lost 4, with 7 bases in between. From germline, CDR1 is LGHDT and CDR2 YNNKEL (reference sequence). The CDR3 sequence is CASSQGSVYGYTF. CDR3 bases: TGTGCCAGCAGCCAAGGCAGTGTCTATGGCTACACCTTC. Full variable domain (remainder filled in from reference TRBV3-1 and TRBJ1-2): DTAVSQTPKYLVTQMGNDKSIKCEQNLGHDTMYWYKQDSKKFLKIMFSYNNKELIINETVPNRFSPKSPDKAHLNLHINSLELGDSAVYFCASSQGSVYGYTFGSGTRLTVV.

The DNA for the CDR3 is TGTGCCAGCAGACGACAGGAGGGGAATCAGCCCCAGCATTTT. This gives the protein CASRRQEGNQPQHF. The J gene is TRBJ1-5, the V gene TRBV2; D might be TRBD1 (6 bases). The V end lost 6 bases, the J end lost 4 bases, and 13 bases lay between the germline ends. Germline lookup yields CDR1 SNHLY and CDR2 FYNNEI. The CDR3 contains 14 residues.

The V gene is TRBV5-1, the J gene TRBJ2-1; D may correspond to TRBD1 or TRBD2 (6 bases each). CDR3 length equals 15 residues. V shed 4 bases and J shed 3 bases, with 14 bases lying between them. The germline gives CDR1 SGHRS, CDR2 YFSETQ. The CDR3 DNA follows: TGCGCCAGCAGCCCGAAGGGGGGCGACTACAATGAGCAGTTCTTC. Amino acids: CASSPKGGDYNEQFF.

This clonotype has a count of ten or more. V is TRBV21-1 and J is TRBJ2-7. TRBV21-1 is recorded as a pseudogene. The CDR3 sequence is 17 residues long. In DNA form, the CDR3 reads TGTGCCAGCAGCACCAATCGGCAACTCACATCCCCAGCCGAGCAGTACTTC. Amino acid sequence: CASSTNRQLTSPAEQYF.

This clonotype was counted a few times. V usage is TRBV6-5 and J usage is TRBJ2-6; D is undetermined. The CDR3 runs 13 residues. Germline V gene lookup returns CDR1 MNHEY and CDR2 SVGAGI. Trimming removed 0 bases at V and 9 bases at J, with 6 bases between. The CDR3 spells CASSYSDGNVLTF. CDR3 bases: TGTGCCAGCAGTTACTCGGACGGCAACGTCCTGACTTTC.

This clonotype was seen more than once but under ten times. Because the CDR3's place on the DNA is in doubt, the DNA is left out and the CDR3 is given as listed by TCRdb. This chain connects TRBV27 to TRBJ2-1; TRBD2, the table's D call, was not compared with the DNA. From germline, CDR1 is MNHEY and CDR2 SMNVEV (reference sequence). Inclusive of both ends, the CDR3 amounts to 15 amino acids. The chain's CDR3 is CASSRNRDFGNEQFF.

This clonotype was seen ten or more times. This rearrangement joins TRBV18 to TRBJ2-7; 9 bases line up with TRBD1. Trimming removed 4 bases from V and 2 bases from J; junction bases left unmatched: 3. CDR3 length: 14 residues. Germline CDR1 KGHSH, CDR2 LQKENI. DNA of the CDR3: TGTGCCAGCTCACGGGGGACAGGGACCTACGAGCAGTACTTC. It specifies CASSRGTGTYEQYF. The entire variable domain, with the rest obtained from reference TRBV18 and TRBJ2-7, is as follows: NAGVMQNPRHLVRRRGQEARLRCSPMKGHSHVYWYRQLPEEGLKFMVYLQKENIIDESGMPKERFSAEFPKEGPSILRIQQVVRGDSAAYFCASSRGTGTYEQYFGPGTRLTVT.

The chain couples TRBV6-2 or TRBV6-3 to TRBJ2-3; TRBD2 agrees at 7 bases. The CDR3 has 17 amino acids. Germline CDR1 and CDR2: MNHEY and SVGEGT. Trimming took 2 bases from V and 7 from J; bases not matched to a gene: 15. The CDR3 nucleotides are TGTGCCAGCAGTTACCACCTAGCGGAGGCCCCACCCTATACGCAGTATTTT. As protein: CASSYHLAEAPPYTQYF.

This clonotype was detected a few times. The V gene is TRBV6-1, the J gene TRBJ1-5; D unresolved. CDR1 and CDR2 from the germline V gene are MNHNS and SASEGT. Trimming left V 3 bases short and J 6 bases short, with 15 bases between. The CDR3 runs 15 residues. CDR3 DNA sequence: TGTGCCAGCAGTGAGGTAATAGGCCGAAGTCAGCCCCAGCATTTT. This codes for CASSEVIGRSQPQHF.

The table lists this clonotype with a few counts. The chain recombines TRBV5-1 with TRBJ2-5; D is uncertain. This CDR3 is 14 amino acids long. With 0 bases removed from V and 3 bases from J, the gap between germline ends came to 9 bases. Germline V gene lookup returns CDR1 SGHRS and CDR2 YFSETQ. The DNA for the CDR3 is TGCGCCAGCAGCTTGGAGTCGGCAGAAGAGACCCAGTACTTC. Translation gives CASSLESAEETQYF.

This clonotype came up a few times. With a much larger clone just one base away, this may be a read error. The V call is TRBV12-3 or TRBV12-4, the J call TRBJ2-2; no definite D call. V was shortened by 1 base and J by 6 bases, with 3 bases between the two germline ends. CDR3 length: 12 amino acids. For the CDR3, the DNA is TGTGCCAGCAGTTTAGACGCCGGGGAGCTGTTTTTT. Its translation: CASSLDAGELFF.

This clonotype came up a few times. The chain is built from TRBV18 and TRBJ2-7; 8 bases agree with TRBD1. There are 13 residues in the CDR3. Unmatched junction bases numbered 4, after V lost 4 bases and J lost 5 bases. Looked up from germline, CDR1 is KGHSH and CDR2 is LQKENI. The CDR3 DNA reads as TGTGCCAGCTCACAGGGACAGGAAAACGAGCAGTACTTC. The encoded protein is CASSQGQENEQYF.

In this sample, this clonotype turned up a few times. The chain couples TRBV5-1 to TRBJ2-1; D might be TRBD1 or TRBD2, each matching 5 bases. Germline loops: CDR1 SGHRS, CDR2 YFSETQ. The length of the CDR3 is 12 residues. The ends were cut back, 5 bases at V and 9 bases at J, with 12 bases in the middle. This CDR3 reads CASSTQGPEQFF. The DNA of the CDR3 is TGCGCCAGCAGTACCCAGGGACCTGAGCAGTTCTTC.

This clonotype was recorded a few times. The chain has TRBV20-1 and TRBJ2-1; 11 nucleotides match TRBD2. The germline CDR1 and CDR2 sequences are DFQATT and SNEGSKA (reference sequence). The V gene end was trimmed by 0 bases and the J gene end by 10 bases; junction bases not matched to a gene: 8. This CDR3 is built from 15 residues. The CDR3 nucleotides read TGCAGTGCTAGAGATTGGACTAGCGGGCACAGGGAGCAGTTCTTC. The encoded protein is CSARDWTSGHREQFF.

The table lists this clonotype with a few counts. The chain combines TRBV29-1 with TRBJ2-5; TRBD1 or TRBD2 may be the D gene (5 bases each). This CDR3 comprises 13 residues. Trimming took 0 bases from V and 4 from J, leaving 9 bases between them. The V gene's germline CDR1 is SQVTM and CDR2 ANQGSEA. The CDR3 spells CSVEDGGGETQYF. CDR3 DNA sequence: TGCAGCGTTGAAGATGGGGGTGGAGAGACCCAGTACTTC.

The chain has TRBV7-8 and TRBJ2-7, with D uncertain. V lost 4 bases and J 2 bases, leaving 12 bases between the germline ends. This CDR3 is built from 14 residues. The germline CDR1 and CDR2 sequences are SGHVS and FQNEAQ. The CDR3 region has the DNA TGTGCCAGCAGCTCAGGACGTGCCCCCTACGAGCAGTACTTC. Translating gives CASSSGRAPYEQYF.

The chain uses TRBV2 and TRBJ1-1; TRBD1 agrees at 9 bases. The junction had 1 base not matched to a gene; V was cut back by 1 base and J by 1 base. In germline, CDR1 is SNHLY, CDR2 FYNNEI. CDR3 length: 15 residues. The CDR3 DNA follows: TGTGCCAGCAGTGAAGGGGGACAGGGGAACACTGAAGCTTTCTTT. Protein product: CASSEGGQGNTEAFF.

This chain connects TRBV20-1 to TRBJ2-7; 7 bases are shared with TRBD2. The CDR3 runs to 15 residues. V was clipped by 0 bases and J by 0 bases; unmatched bases: 5. The V gene's germline CDR1 is DFQATT and CDR2 SNEGSKA (reference sequence). The CDR3 is CSARDPAGDSYEQYF. CDR3 sequence (DNA): TGCAGTGCTAGAGATCCCGCGGGGGACTCCTACGAGCAGTACTTC.

This rearrangement joins TRBV21-1 to TRBJ2-6. TRBV21-1 is a pseudogene segment. This CDR3 has 11 residues. DNA for the CDR3: TGTGCCAGCAGCCTCTGGAATCCCCTGACTTTC. It translates to CASSLWNPLTF.

This clonotype was seen more than once but under ten times. In DNA form, the CDR3 reads TGTGCCAGCAGAGCGACTAGCGGGGGCCACAATGAGCAGTTCTTC. Its translation: CASRATSGGHNEQFF. V gene TRBV2 combines with J gene TRBJ2-1; the match to TRBD2 covers 12 bases. The ends lost 6 bases at V and 5 bases at J; junction bases unmatched: 5. From germline, CDR1 is SNHLY and CDR2 FYNNEI. The CDR3 extends over 15 amino acids.